These 23 T cell receptor beta chains were all obtained from the same sample, sequenced in a study of blood T cell repertoires in COVID-19 (dated by TCRdb to 2020 to 2022). The library relied on the immunoSEQ multiplex PCR assay. The table was pulled from immuneACCESS by TCRdb, which kept in-frame rearrangements only. Such tables lose some clones; where checked, under half of the loss comes from unresolved V genes, and the rest has no known cause. This sample is represented by about 100,000 clones; 70% to 90% of them were singletons. Jointly, the top ten make up about 6% of the sample. Sequencing was done on a sample of peripheral blood. Every receptor here comes from an older woman with acute or convalescent COVID-19.

The gene calls are TRBV29-1 and TRBJ1-5; perhaps TRBD1 as D (6 bases). Germline values: CDR1 SQVTM, CDR2 ANQGSEA. This CDR3 has 13 residues. V lost 6 bases to trimming and J lost 3 bases, with 12 bases between them. This chain's CDR3 is CSVAGQPNQPQHF. The CDR3 nucleotides read TGCAGCGTAGCTGGACAGCCCAATCAGCCCCAGCATTTT.

This rearrangement joins TRBV4-2 to TRBJ1-6; D is unclear. Germline V gives CDR1 LGHNA, CDR2 YNFKEQ. The CDR3 extends over 13 amino acids. Deletions cut 0 bases from V and 7 bases from J, with 4 bases between. CDR3 in DNA: TGTGCCAGCAGCCAAGATCCGAATTCACCCCTCCACTTT. Translated: CASSQDPNSPLHF.

This clone was picked up a small number of times. V is TRBV5-1 and J is TRBJ2-1, with 10 bases fitting TRBD1. CDR1 is SGHRS and CDR2 is YFSETQ in the germline V gene. This CDR3 has 15 amino acids. Losses at the gene ends were 5 bases for V and 8 bases for J; bases not matched to a gene: 10. The CDR3 reads CASSRTGTGVDEQFF. In nucleotides, the CDR3 is TGCGCCAGCAGTCGAACCGGGACAGGGGTGGATGAGCAGTTCTTC.

This chain links TRBV3-1 (or the pseudogene TRBV3-2) with TRBJ2-2, with D maybe TRBD2 (6 bases). The CDR3 has 16 amino acids. V was cut by 2 bases and J by 2 bases, with 12 bases left in between. Germline V gene sequence: CDR1 LGHDT, CDR2 YNNKEL (reference sequence). This CDR3 reads CASSQSGTQNTGELFF. The CDR3 region has the DNA TGTGCCAGCAGCCAATCTGGGACTCAAAACACCGGGGAGCTGTTTTTT.

V is TRBV5-4 and J is TRBJ2-1, with TRBD1 matching 9 bases. Trimming at V came to 4 bases and at J to 6 bases, leaving 8 bases not matched to a gene. CDR3 length: 15 amino acids. CDR1 SGHNT and CDR2 YYREEE come from the germline V gene (reference sequence). The CDR3 spells CASSRRDRVSNEQFF. The CDR3 bases are TGTGCCAGCAGCCGCCGGGACAGGGTTTCCAATGAGCAGTTCTTC.

The genes are TRBV7-3 and TRBJ2-2; 7 nucleotides agree with TRBD1. This CDR3 comprises 17 residues. Germline values: CDR1 SGHTA, CDR2 FQGTGA. J lost 4 bases, V lost 1 base, and 9 bases had no gene match. The CDR3 DNA sequence: TGTGCCAGCAGCTTAAGGGGTCTCGAGGGGGCCACCGGGGAGCTGTTTTTT. Protein: CASSLRGLEGATGELFF.

The chain carries TRBV3-1 (or the pseudogene TRBV3-2) and TRBJ1-4; TRBD1 is a possible D gene (5 bases). The CDR3 is made up of 13 amino acids. The V end lost 4 bases, the J end lost 4 bases, and 7 bases lay between the germline ends. Per germline, CDR1 LGHDT and CDR2 YNNKEL (reference sequence). Here the CDR3 DNA reads TGTGCCAGCAGCCGACAGAGTAATGAAAAACTGTTTTTT. Translated: CASSRQSNEKLFF.

This clone was seen a few times. This chain uses TRBV5-1 with TRBJ1-2; D is unclear. Per germline, CDR1 SGHRS and CDR2 YFSETQ. The CDR3 totals 15 residues. V lost 4 bases and J lost 3, with 16 bases in between. The CDR3 DNA reads TGCGCCAGCAGCCCCGACGGGGTGCCCTACTATGGCTACACCTTC. This gives the protein CASSPDGVPYYGYTF.

V usage is TRBV5-5 and J usage is TRBJ2-1; 7 bases are shared with TRBD2. Germline V gene lookup returns CDR1 SGHKS and CDR2 YYEKEE (reference sequence). The CDR3 consists of 15 residues. Germline trimming cut 3 bases from V and 0 bases from J; bases unmatched to any gene: 3. The CDR3 DNA reads TGTGCCAGCAGCTCCGAGCGGGACTCCTACAATGAGCAGTTCTTC. Translated, it gives CASSSERDSYNEQFF.

This chain joins TRBV10-2 and TRBJ1-2; 7 bases line up with TRBD1. The germline V gene encodes CDR1 WSHSY and CDR2 SAAADI. CDR3 length: 15 residues. V was clipped by 6 bases and J by 3 bases; unmatched bases: 10. The CDR3 DNA reads TGCGCCAGCAGCCCCCCCGACAGGGTGGACTATGGCTACACCTTC. Its translation is CASSPPDRVDYGYTF.

The chain employs TRBV7-9 and TRBJ1-1; D is perhaps TRBD1 (6 bases). This CDR3 is built from 15 residues. Germline-derived CDR1 and CDR2 are SEHNR and FQNEAQ (reference sequence). V gave up 0 bases and J gave up 10 bases, with 18 bases separating them. CDR3 residues: CASSLAMNLQGAAFF. The CDR3 DNA reads as TGTGCCAGCAGCTTAGCGATGAACTTACAGGGAGCAGCTTTCTTT.

The V and J genes are TRBV19 and TRBJ1-5; 8 positions agree with TRBD1. Germline V gene lookup returns CDR1 LNHDA and CDR2 SQIVND (reference sequence). The CDR3 has 15 residues. Germline trimming cut 3 bases from V and 4 bases from J; bases unmatched to any gene: 5. The CDR3 loop is CASSMWTGSNQPQHF. CDR3 DNA sequence: TGTGCCAGTAGTATGTGGACAGGGTCGAATCAGCCCCAGCATTTT.

This chain connects TRBV21-1 to TRBJ2-3; the listed D gene, TRBD2, was not tested against the DNA. TRBV21-1 is a documented pseudogene. The CDR3 is 15 residues long. This chain's CDR3 is CASRPLAGVVDTQYF. DNA of the CDR3: TGTGCCAGCAGACCACTAGCGGGAGTAGTAGATACGCAGTATTTT.

This chain joins TRBV6-5 and TRBJ1-2; 11 bases align to TRBD1. The CDR3 is 13 amino acids. Germline V lookup: CDR1 MNHEY, CDR2 SVGAGI. Trimming cost V 7 bases and J 7 bases; bases outside gene matches: 5. Written as DNA, the CDR3 is TGTGCCAGCAACGGACAGGGGGCTTTTGGCTACACCTTC. This translates into CASNGQGAFGYTF.

The rearrangement joins TRBV6-5 to TRBJ2-3, with D unclear. CDR3 length: 14 amino acids. Germline CDR1 reads MNHEY; CDR2 reads SVGAGI. Trimming stripped 2 bases from V and 1 base from J, with 7 bases between. The DNA of the CDR3 is TGTGCCAGCAGTTACGGTGGAGGCACAGATACGCAGTATTTT. Translating it yields CASSYGGGTDTQYF.

The chain couples TRBV29-1 to TRBJ2-1, with TRBD2 matching 16 bases. CDR1 is SQVTM, CDR2 ANQGSEA, per germline. J was trimmed by 14 bases and V by 7 bases; bases with no gene match: 11. The CDR3 sequence is 14 residues long. The CDR3 reads CSAHGTSGRVPEFF. The CDR3 DNA reads as TGCAGCGCACACGGGACTAGCGGGAGGGTGCCGGAGTTCTTC.

This clone was found once. This rearrangement joins TRBV3-1 (or the pseudogene TRBV3-2) to TRBJ2-4, with 8 bases fitting TRBD2. Unmatched junction bases numbered 6, after V lost 6 bases and J lost 8 bases. From germline, CDR1 is LGHDT and CDR2 YNNKEL (reference sequence). The CDR3 loop spans 13 amino acids. CDR3 protein: CASREAGGHIQYF. The CDR3 DNA reads as TGTGCCAGCAGGGAGGCGGGAGGACACATTCAGTACTTC.

This chain connects TRBV19 to TRBJ1-1; 9 nucleotides line up with TRBD1. The CDR3 is made up of 14 amino acids. CDR1 is LNHDA and CDR2 is SQIVND in the germline V gene (reference sequence). The trim removed 5 bases at V and 3 bases at J, leaving 4 bases unmatched. Written as DNA, the CDR3 is TGTGCCAGTAGTGTCGGGACAGGGTACACTGAAGCTTTCTTT. Protein sequence: CASSVGTGYTEAFF.

This clone was picked up a small number of times. The rearrangement links TRBV3-1 (or the pseudogene TRBV3-2) to TRBJ1-1, with 7 bases aligning to TRBD1. The CDR3 sequence is 17 residues long. Per germline, CDR1 LGHDT and CDR2 YNNKEL (reference sequence). After removal of 1 base from V and 4 bases from J, the junction contained 12 bases not matched to a gene. CDR3 DNA: TGTGCCAGCAGCCAAGTCGCGATGACAGGGTCCCCCACTGAAGCTTTCTTT. Translating gives CASSQVAMTGSPTEAFF.

The J gene is TRBJ2-3, the V gene TRBV4-2, with 8 positions matching TRBD2. With V trimmed by 0 bases and J by 4 bases, 9 bases remained unmatched. The CDR3 extends over 17 amino acids. The germline V gene encodes CDR1 LGHNA and CDR2 YNFKEQ. CDR3 in DNA: TGTGCCAGCAGCCAAGATGGCGCGGGAGGAGGTGCAGATACGCAGTATTTT. Amino acids: CASSQDGAGGGADTQYF.

V is TRBV29-1 and J is TRBJ2-1, with D maybe TRBD1 (5 bases). The CDR3 covers 11 residues. The V gene's germline CDR1 is SQVTM and CDR2 ANQGSEA. With 6 bases removed from V and 4 bases from J, the gap between germline ends came to 7 bases. The CDR3 reads CSVTAYNEQFF. Here the CDR3 DNA reads TGCAGCGTGACAGCTTACAATGAGCAGTTCTTC.

The chain is built from TRBV2 and TRBJ1-2; 7 positions match TRBD1. The V and J ends lost 3 bases and 4 bases, in that order; junction bases with no gene match: 5. This CDR3 is 14 amino acids long. CDR1 is SNHLY, CDR2 FYNNEI, per germline. The CDR3 nucleotides are TGTGCCAGCAGTGAGCAGGGGGTCATCTATGGCTACACCTTC. Translating gives CASSEQGVIYGYTF.

J is TRBJ2-3 and V is TRBV27; 8 bases fit TRBD2. Trimming cost V 4 bases and J 3 bases; bases outside gene matches: 9. CDR1 and CDR2 from the germline V gene are MNHEY and SMNVEV (reference sequence). CDR3 length: 16 residues. The CDR3 spells CASSYRAGAGTDTQYF. DNA of the CDR3: TGTGCCAGCAGTTATCGAGCGGGAGCGGGGACAGATACGCAGTATTTT.